The 23 T cell receptor beta chains given below trace back to one sample, sequenced in a study of blood T cells in healthy people across ages. The use of a sample-barcoded 5' primer and a J-beta primer mix characterized a second PCR of about 6 to 12 cycles. TCRdb recomputed calls from the 5' RACE reads with MiXCR, one row per CDR3 protein. The top ten clones hold 6.5% to 8.5% of a sample with 1.5 million to 2 million distinct CDR3 sequences, roughly 27% of them seen once. The sample comprised blood. The receptors derive from a woman aged 25 to 45 in good health.

This chain joins TRBV20-1 and TRBJ2-2; 9 nucleotides line up with TRBD2. The CDR3 has 16 amino acids. Germline V CDR1 and CDR2: DFQATT, SNEGSKA (reference sequence). V lost 0 bases, J lost 7 bases, and 9 bases stayed unmatched. The CDR3 nucleotides read TGCAGTGCTAGAGATCGGTTAGCGGGAGTGGGCGGGGAGCTGTTTTTT. It specifies CSARDRLAGVGGELFF.

V gene TRBV29-1 combines with J gene TRBJ1-4; D gene ambiguous. Trimming left V 7 bases short and J 5 bases short, with 14 bases between. The germline CDR1 and CDR2 sequences are SQVTM and ANQGSEA. The CDR3 contains 13 residues. This chain's CDR3 is CSGNPVPNEKLFF. CDR3 in DNA: TGCAGCGGAAACCCCGTTCCGAATGAAAAACTGTTTTTT.

With regard to this clonotype: Germline is not matched at one junction end, which may reflect a read error. The chain carries TRBV15 and TRBJ2-4; tentatively, D is TRBD1 (5 bases). The assigned J gene may be wrong: the sequence end matches TRBJ2-7 better. The CDR3 consists of 17 residues. Per germline, CDR1 LNHNV and CDR2 YYDKDF (reference sequence). CDR3 residues: CAASRDNTGASSGEQYF. In DNA form, the CDR3 reads TGTGCCGCCAGCAGAGATAACACAGGAGCCTCCTCGGGCGAGCAGTACTTC.

This clonotype has just a few counts. DNA of the CDR3: TGCGCCAGCAGCCCCGGGGACAGGCGCCTAGGTCAGCCCCAGCATTTT. Residues: CASSPGDRRLGQPQHF. This rearrangement joins TRBV4-1 to TRBJ1-5; 8 positions agree with TRBD1. The trim removed 4 bases at V and 6 bases at J, leaving 11 bases unmatched. CDR3 length equals 16 residues. Germline values: CDR1 MGHRA, CDR2 YSYEKL.

The chain combines TRBV20-1 with TRBJ1-1, with TRBD1 as a possible D gene (5 bases). The CDR3 extends over 13 amino acids. The germline V and J ends were trimmed by 6 bases and 4 bases, with 15 bases remaining between them. Germline V gives CDR1 DFQATT, CDR2 SNEGSKA (reference sequence). The CDR3 is CSAIYLGGTEAFF. The CDR3 nucleotides are TGCAGTGCCATATACTTGGGGGGCACTGAAGCTTTCTTT.

This clonotype was detected a few times. The chain combines TRBV7-2 with TRBJ2-5; the D gene is possibly TRBD1 (6 bases). Trimming stripped 4 bases from V and 5 bases from J, with 14 bases between. The CDR3 sequence is 14 residues long. CDR1 and CDR2 from the germline V gene are SGHTA and FQGNSA. DNA of the CDR3: TGTGCCAGCAGCTACCCACAGGGTCAGGAGACCCAGTACTTC. Translated, it gives CASSYPQGQETQYF.

This sequence joins TRBV5-5 and TRBJ2-1, with D perhaps given as TRBD1 or TRBD2 (5 bases each). Germline assignment: CDR1 SGHKS and CDR2 YYEKEE (reference sequence). This CDR3 is 14 amino acids long. V shed 4 bases and J shed 7 bases, with 15 bases lying between them. CDR3 nucleotides: TGTGCCAGCAGCATGCTGGGGGATGGGAATGAGCAGTTCTTC. Protein product: CASSMLGDGNEQFF.

This clonotype has ten or more counts. This chain joins TRBV19 and TRBJ2-6, with 8 bases identical to TRBD1. The CDR3 spans 17 residues. Losses at the gene ends were 3 bases for V and 0 bases for J; bases not matched to a gene: 4. Germline V CDR1 and CDR2: LNHDA, SQIVND (reference sequence). The CDR3 sequence is CASSMGQASSGANVLTF. The CDR3 region has the DNA TGTGCCAGTAGTATGGGACAGGCGAGCTCTGGGGCCAACGTCCTGACTTTC.

This clonotype showed up just a few times. The J gene is TRBJ2-3, the V gene TRBV28; D possibly corresponds to TRBD1 (5 bases). Germline V CDR1 and CDR2: MDHEN, SYDVKM. The ends were cut back, 6 bases at V and 4 bases at J, with 14 bases in the middle. The CDR3 totals 14 residues. The CDR3 loop reads CASRIRVGADTQYF. The DNA for the CDR3 is TGTGCCAGCAGGATCAGGGTAGGGGCAGATACGCAGTATTTT.

This clonotype was seen many times. The chain employs TRBV7-7 and TRBJ2-1, with 7 bases lining up with TRBD2. V lost 5 bases, J lost 0 bases, and 10 bases stayed unmatched. In germline, CDR1 is SSHAT, CDR2 FNYEAQ (reference sequence). The CDR3 is 17 residues long. The CDR3 is CASSPYLLAGSYNEQFF. The DNA of the CDR3 is TGTGCCAGCAGCCCCTACCTTTTAGCGGGCTCCTACAATGAGCAGTTCTTC.

The sample holds a few counts of this clonotype. The rearrangement uses TRBV9 and TRBJ2-1, with D perhaps TRBD2 (6 bases). Germline V CDR1 and CDR2: SGDLS, YYNGEE. The V end lost 7 bases, the J end lost 9 bases, and 20 bases lay between the germline ends. The CDR3 sequence is 14 residues long. Written as DNA, the CDR3 is TGTGCCAGCCGCTTGGGAGGATCTGACTCTGAGCAGTTCTTC. This sequence encodes CASRLGGSDSEQFF.

This clonotype has a count of ten or more. The chain employs TRBV29-1 and TRBJ2-5, with D possibly matching TRBD1 (6 bases). The CDR3 loop spans 13 amino acids. Germline CDR1 SQVTM, CDR2 ANQGSEA. Between the trimmed V and J ends, which lost 6 bases and 3 bases, there was a span of 14 bases. The CDR3 DNA is TGCAGCGTGAGACAGGACCTTGAAGAGACCCAGTACTTC. Its protein is CSVRQDLEETQYF.

This clonotype was observed a handful of times. The chain recombines TRBV11-2 with TRBJ2-6, with D hard to call. This CDR3 contains 16 residues. Germline CDR1 reads SGHAT; CDR2 reads FQNNGV. Trimming removed 5 bases from V and 3 bases from J, with 14 bases in between. In DNA, the CDR3 is TGTGCCAGCAGCAAGAGAAGTTTTTATGGGGCCAACGTCCTGACTTTC. It encodes CASSKRSFYGANVLTF.

This clonotype appeared a few times. The gene calls are TRBV6-6 and TRBJ1-5; TRBD1 might be the D (6 bases). Germline values: CDR1 MNHNY, CDR2 SVGAGI (reference sequence). This CDR3 has 15 amino acids. The V end was cut by 2 bases, the J end by 1 base, with 9 bases between. CDR3 loop: CASSYEGGSNQPQHF. CDR3 DNA: TGTGCCAGCAGTTACGAGGGGGGGAGCAATCAGCCCCAGCATTTT.

J is TRBJ2-4 and V is TRBV7-2, with 7 bases fitting TRBD2. Germline V CDR1 and CDR2: SGHTA, FQGNSA. V gave up 5 bases and J gave up 6 bases; unmatched junction bases: 4. The CDR3 length is 13 residues. This chain's CDR3 is CASSPGRRNIQYF. The CDR3 bases are TGTGCCAGCAGCCCCGGGAGGCGAAACATTCAGTACTTC.

The V call is TRBV7-6, the J call TRBJ2-7; D uncertain. CDR3 length: 15 amino acids. Germline values: CDR1 SGHVS, CDR2 FNYEAQ. The ends were cut back, 4 bases at V and 1 base at J, with 14 bases in the middle. CDR3 bases: TGTGCCAGCAGCTCCGAAGACGCTAAGTCCTACGAGCAGTACTTC. Its translation: CASSSEDAKSYEQYF.

Concerning this clonotype: At one end the junction does not follow the germline gene, possibly because of a read error. The chain joins TRBV5-1 to TRBJ2-1; D might be TRBD1 or TRBD2, each matching 7 bases. CDR3 length: 16 amino acids. Germline V gene sequence: CDR1 SGHRS, CDR2 YFSETQ. The CDR3 DNA reads as TGCGCCAGCAGCTTTTATCGACAGGGACTATCCAATGTGCAGTTCTTC. It yields the protein CASSFYRQGLSNVQFF.

This clonotype showed up just a few times. This rearrangement joins TRBV6-1 to TRBJ1-6; 8 bases map to TRBD1. Trimming took 6 bases from V and 6 from J; bases not matched to a gene: 13. The CDR3 contains 17 residues. The germline V gene encodes CDR1 MNHNS and CDR2 SASEGT. The CDR3 DNA reads as TGTGCCAGCAGACCCGGACAGGGTACGGCTGGTAATTCACCCCTCCACTTT. It is translated as CASRPGQGTAGNSPLHF.

The chain is built from TRBV13 and TRBJ1-1; 8 bases align to TRBD1. Germline trimming cut 11 bases from V and 1 base from J; bases unmatched to any gene: 3. The germline V gene encodes CDR1 PRHDT and CDR2 FYEKMQ (reference sequence). The CDR3 has 12 residues. CDR3 loop: CAGGQENTEAFF. The CDR3, as DNA: TGTGCCGGGGGACAGGAGAACACTGAAGCTTTCTTT.

The table lists this clonotype with many counts. The chain's CDR3 is CSARVGEETQYF. The DNA of the CDR3 is TGCAGTGCTAGGGTTGGGGAAGAGACCCAGTACTTC. The rearrangement links TRBV20-1 to TRBJ2-5, with unresolved D. With 3 bases removed from V and 3 bases from J, the gap between germline ends came to 8 bases. Per the germline V gene, CDR1 is DFQATT and CDR2 is SNEGSKA (reference sequence). The CDR3 totals 12 residues.

This sequence joins TRBV30 and TRBJ1-2; D gene ambiguous. The CDR3 has 11 residues. Germline lookup yields CDR1 GTSNPN and CDR2 SVGIG (reference sequence). Trimming pared 2 bases from V and 8 bases from J, leaving 9 bases between. The CDR3 DNA sequence: TGTGCCTGGAGTATCAGTGAGGGCTACACCTTC. Translating it yields CAWSISEGYTF.

The V and J genes are TRBV12-3 or TRBV12-4 and TRBJ2-5; perhaps D is TRBD1 or TRBD2 (5 bases each). The CDR3 runs to 14 residues. V shed 1 base and J shed 4 bases, with 10 bases lying between them. DNA for the CDR3: TGTGCCAGCAGTTTAGTCAGGGAGCCAGAGACCCAGTACTTC. The encoded protein is CASSLVREPETQYF.

This chain connects TRBV25-1 to TRBJ2-2, with D hard to call. Germline V gives CDR1 MGHDK, CDR2 SYGVNS. This CDR3 comprises 13 residues. Trimming pared 1 base from V and 4 bases from J, leaving 4 bases between. The CDR3 bases are TGTGCCAGCAGTGAATTAGCCACCGGGGAGCTGTTTTTT. The encoded protein is CASSELATGELFF.